What follows are 20 T cell receptor beta chains derived from one specimen sequenced in a study of blood T cells in healthy people across ages. The second PCR ran about 6 to 12 cycles with a sample-barcoded 5' primer and J-beta primers. TCRdb called the 5' RACE reads again in MiXCR, with one record for every CDR3 protein. The sample lists 780,000 or so distinct CDR3 sequences, roughly 25% seen once, with under 4.5% in the top ten. This sample was also put to use in a study of T cells of mothers and their children.

The sequenced sample was blood. The receptors shown here come from a boy aged 5-17 years in good health.

This sequence joins TRBV5-1 and TRBJ2-3; D assignment may be TRBD1 or TRBD2 (5 bases each). The CDR3 spans 16 residues. The germline CDR1 and CDR2 sequences are SGHRS and YFSETQ. With 5 bases removed from V and 1 base from J, the gap between germline ends came to 17 bases. Written as DNA, the CDR3 is TGCGCCAGCAGGTCCGGGACCGCCGATCGCACAGATACGCAGTATTTT. Protein product: CASRSGTADRTDTQYF.

This clonotype was seen more than once but under ten times. A read error may produce the germline difference seen at one junction end. The chain recombines TRBV6-5 with TRBJ1-5; TRBD1 might be the D (5 bases). CDR1 is MNHEY and CDR2 is SVGAGI in the germline V gene. The CDR3 has 15 amino acids. Written as DNA, the CDR3 is TGTGCCGGCAGTTACCGTGGGGGTAGCAATCAGCCCCAGCATTTT. Translating it yields CAGSYRGGSNQPQHF.

The chain carries TRBV4-1 and TRBJ1-1; possible D gene TRBD1, 6 bases. The CDR3 runs 14 residues. V shed 0 bases and J shed 7 bases, with 12 bases lying between them. Germline V lookup: CDR1 MGHRA, CDR2 YSYEKL. The CDR3 protein is CASSQDSRDNEAFF. The CDR3 DNA sequence: TGCGCCAGCAGCCAAGATTCGCGGGACAATGAAGCTTTCTTT.

The table lists this clonotype with a few counts. The chain links TRBV9 to TRBJ2-5, with TRBD1 matching 7 bases. The end of the DNA fits TRBJ2-1 better, so the J call may be wrong. Germline V gives CDR1 SGDLS, CDR2 YYNGEE. The CDR3 runs 13 residues. As DNA, the CDR3 is TGTGCCAGCAGCGAGGACAGGACCAATGAGCAGTTCTTC. It translates to CASSEDRTNEQFF.

The V gene is TRBV12-3 or TRBV12-4, the J gene TRBJ2-7; 8 positions agree with TRBD1. With the DNA end fitting TRBJ2-1 better, the J assignment may be wrong. This CDR3 comprises 14 residues. CDR3 nucleotides: TGTGCCAGCAGTTCGTGGACAGGGATAAATGAGCAGTTCTTC. This gives the protein CASSSWTGINEQFF.

In its sample, this clonotype was seen a few times. The rearrangement uses TRBV14 and TRBJ2-1; no reliable D call. This CDR3 is built from 15 residues. V lost 4 bases and J 4 bases, leaving 14 bases between the germline ends. Germline loops: CDR1 SGHDN, CDR2 FVKESK. The CDR3 is CASSPPGRLYNEQFF. CDR3 sequence (DNA): TGTGCCAGCAGCCCGCCCGGCAGACTTTACAATGAGCAGTTCTTC.

The chain couples TRBV7-2 to TRBJ1-5, with D possibly being TRBD1 (6 bases). Trimming stripped 5 bases from V and 7 bases from J, with 12 bases between. Germline V lookup: CDR1 SGHTA, CDR2 FQGNSA. The CDR3 sequence is 13 residues long. The CDR3 spells CASSPLGGQPQHF. The CDR3 DNA is TGTGCCAGCAGCCCGCTAGGGGGACAGCCCCAGCATTTT.

J is TRBJ2-1 and V is TRBV7-2; D gene ambiguous. The DNA matches TRBJ2-5 better at its end, which makes the J call doubtful. This CDR3 contains 12 residues. From germline, CDR1 is SGHTA and CDR2 FQGNSA. CDR3 bases: TGTGCCAGCAGCTGGGCTGGGGAGACCCAGTACTTC. Its protein product is CASSWAGETQYF.

A few counts support this clonotype. This rearrangement joins TRBV12-3 or TRBV12-4 to TRBJ1-1; unclear D gene. The CDR3 covers 16 residues. V shed 4 bases and J shed 1 base, with 16 bases lying between them. The CDR3 nucleotides are TGTGCCAGCAGTTCACAGAGAATGTTTAGGAACACTGAAGCTTTCTTT. This encodes CASSSQRMFRNTEAFF.

This clonotype showed up just a few times. The gene calls are TRBV6-6 and TRBJ1-1; no clear D gene. The germline V and J ends were trimmed by 0 bases and 0 bases, with 17 bases remaining between them. The germline gives CDR1 MNHNY, CDR2 SVGAGI (reference sequence). This CDR3 comprises 18 residues. The CDR3 nucleotides are TGTGCCAGCAGTTACTCGATGAGGCCGGGGTCCATGAACACTGAAGCTTTCTTT. Protein: CASSYSMRPGSMNTEAFF.

To note about this clonotype: In this CDR3 the conserved last residue, phenylalanine or tryptophan, is missing, so a read error is likely. This sequence joins TRBV28 and TRBJ1-2, with D hard to call. Germline V gene lookup returns CDR1 MDHEN and CDR2 SYDVKM. The CDR3 has 13 residues. Trimming stripped 2 bases from V and 8 bases from J, with 12 bases between. CDR3 bases: TGTGCCAGCAGTTTACCCCCGAAGGAGGGCTACACCCTC. It encodes CASSLPPKEGYTL.

This clonotype was seen a few times. V usage is TRBV7-9 and J usage is TRBJ2-7; D not certain. The CDR3 covers 15 residues. V lost 3 bases to trimming and J lost 2 bases, with 14 bases between them. From germline, CDR1 is SEHNR and CDR2 FQNEAQ (reference sequence). The CDR3 spells CASSLIGTNPYEQYF. As DNA, the CDR3 is TGTGCCAGCAGCTTGATTGGTACAAACCCCTACGAGCAGTACTTC.

The genes are TRBV20-1 and TRBJ1-3; 7 bases agree with TRBD1. The CDR3 consists of 14 residues. The V gene's germline CDR1 is DFQATT and CDR2 SNEGSKA (reference sequence). V lost 5 bases and J lost 4; bases outside the gene matches: 8. The CDR3 DNA reads as TGCAGTGCTTATTTGACAGGGAGGGGAAACACCATATATTTT. This gives the protein CSAYLTGRGNTIYF.

The chain couples TRBV5-1 to TRBJ2-1, with 9 bases fitting TRBD2. Germline V gene data show CDR1 as SGHRS and CDR2 as YFSETQ. This CDR3 has 23 residues. Trimming took 0 bases from V and 3 from J; bases not matched to a gene: 25. As DNA, the CDR3 is TGCGCCAGCAGCTTGGAAGCCCCTTATTGCGGGAGGGCCGCTTGCCCCCTCTACAATGAGCAGTTCTTC. This codes for CASSLEAPYCGRAACPLYNEQFF.

The sample holds a few counts of this clonotype. The genes are TRBV29-1 and TRBJ2-2, with a weak D call TRBD2 (5 bases). CDR3 length equals 15 residues. Trimming left V 4 bases short and J 1 base short, with 13 bases between. CDR1 and CDR2 from the germline V gene are SQVTM and ANQGSEA. The CDR3 DNA reads TGCAGCGTTGCGGGGTCTCGGGGGAACACCGGGGAGCTGTTTTTT. It is translated as CSVAGSRGNTGELFF.

This chain uses TRBV10-3 with TRBJ2-5, with D perhaps TRBD1 (5 bases). CDR3 length equals 16 residues. Trimming took 0 bases from V and 1 from J, leaving 12 bases between them. Germline V gene data show CDR1 as ENHRY and CDR2 as SYGVKD. The CDR3 DNA reads as TGTGCCATCAGTGAGTCCCCAGGGATCCCCCAAGAGACCCAGTACTTC. Translation: CAISESPGIPQETQYF.

This clonotype was seen only a few times. The rearrangement joins TRBV29-1 to TRBJ1-2; 7 bases align to TRBD1. The ends lost 4 bases at V and 5 bases at J; junction bases unmatched: 7. This CDR3 has 13 amino acids. Per the germline V gene, CDR1 is SQVTM and CDR2 is ANQGSEA. CDR3 bases: TGCAGCGTTGCCCGACAGGGAATGTATGGCTACACCTTC. This sequence encodes CSVARQGMYGYTF.

In this sample, this clonotype turned up a few times. The J gene is TRBJ2-5, the V gene TRBV5-4, with a weak D call TRBD2 (6 bases). The J call may be faulty, since TRBJ2-7 better matches the DNA end. Germline values: CDR1 SGHNT, CDR2 YYREEE (reference sequence). CDR3 length equals 14 residues. Here the CDR3 DNA reads TGTGCCAGCAGCTTGTCTAGCGAGTCCTACGAGCAGTACTTC. Amino acids: CASSLSSESYEQYF.

This clonotype has just a few counts. The chain recombines TRBV5-1 with TRBJ2-2, with 7 bases identical to TRBD1. The CDR3 extends over 15 amino acids. CDR1 is SGHRS and CDR2 is YFSETQ in the germline V gene. Germline trimming cut 5 bases from V and 2 bases from J; bases unmatched to any gene: 6. CDR3 DNA: TGCGCCAGCAGAAGATGGGACAGAAACACCGGGGAGCTGTTTTTT. Its translation is CASRRWDRNTGELFF.

The gene calls are TRBV20-1 and TRBJ1-5, with 7 positions matching TRBD1. V was clipped by 5 bases and J by 4 bases; unmatched bases: 5. The CDR3 covers 13 residues. From germline, CDR1 is DFQATT and CDR2 SNEGSKA (reference sequence). For the CDR3, the DNA is TGCAGTGCTTCGGACAGGAGGAATCAGCCCCAGCATTTT. Protein: CSASDRRNQPQHF.